The source of this TCR beta chain is a study of graft-versus-host responses after intestinal transplantation. Study information: Multivisceral, liver-intestinal, or isolated intestinal grafts were transplanted into recipients.

Germline V lookup: CDR1 LNHDA, CDR2 SQIVND (reference sequence). This CDR3 region has 16 residues. The germline V and J ends were trimmed by 5 bases and 4 bases, with 17 bases remaining between them. Concerning this clone itself: Its cognate antigen is unknown.

Sequencing was performed with immunoSEQ multiplex PCR; in TCRdb, only in-frame clones are kept and a portion is missing. The data show some 130,000 clones, approximately 90% seen once. Regarding the study as a whole: Levels of circulating GvH clones at their peak were associated with early post-transplant HvG declines.

The sample was unstimulated CD4+ T cells sorted from spleen or lymph node cells, taken before intestinal transplant. The sequence derives from a human donor who received an intestinal transplant. The chain links TRBV19 to TRBJ1-4; D might be TRBD1 (6 bases). The CDR3 sequence is CASSGGRGQLNEKLFF. The CDR3 DNA reads as TGTGCCAGTAGTGGGGGCCGGGGGCAACTTAATGAAAAACTGTTTTTT.